Described below is a single T cell receptor beta chain sequence and its context. This specimen comes from a study of blood T cell repertoires in COVID-19. Turning to the study itself: Sample material is recorded as cDNA or gDNA derived from T cells, B-cell-depleted T cells, or PBMCs.

Authors' methods: From reference gene primer amplification, estimates of nucleated cell counts were derived. Sequenced by immunoSEQ multiplex PCR; TCRdb stores in-frame clones only, minus some. The V and J calls and clone size are taken from that table; D and trimming were inferred from the DNA. The table shows about 57,000 clones, with approximately 85% occurring only once. This CDR3 is 15 amino acids long. Germline CDR1 and CDR2: SGHTA and FQGNSA. V lost 5 bases and J lost 3; bases outside the gene matches: 7. The chain carries TRBV7-2 and TRBJ2-5; 9 nucleotides agree with TRBD2. The source is a human donor in a cohort sampled during active COVID-19. The sample consisted of peripheral blood. The CDR3 DNA is TGTGCCAGCAGCCCGCGGGTAGCGGGGGAAGAGACCCAGTACTTC. It is translated as CASSPRVAGEETQYF.